This TCR beta chain was identified in a study of blood T cells in healthy people across ages. Germline assignment: CDR1 MNHNS and CDR2 SASEGT. The CDR3 extends over 15 amino acids. The germline V and J ends were trimmed by 1 base and 5 bases, with 14 bases remaining between them. Through a sample-barcoded 5' primer and a J-beta primer mix, a second PCR was run for about 7 to 12 cycles. TCRdb redid the calling of the 5' RACE reads with MiXCR, one entry per CDR3 protein. This sample has more than 1.4 million distinct CDR3 sequences, with around two fifths found just once. This clonotype originated in a woman younger than 30 in good health. The sample taken for sequencing was blood. The chain is built from TRBV6-1 and TRBJ1-2, with D unresolved. In nucleotides, the CDR3 is TGTGCCAGCAGTGAAGTTGGCAGTCTGGGATATGGCTACACCTTC. Protein sequence: CASSEVGSLGYGYTF.